This entry features one T cell receptor beta chain sequence. The data originate from a study of blood T cells in healthy people across ages. The use of a sample-barcoded 5' primer and a J-beta primer mix characterized a second PCR of about 7 to 12 cycles. TCRdb re-analysed the 5' RACE reads in MiXCR, keeping a single row per CDR3 protein. The data show 850,000 to 1,300,000 distinct CDR3 sequences, with 40% to 50% seen just once and around 18% held by the top ten. In germline, CDR1 is SGHAT, CDR2 FQNNGV. The CDR3 is 13 residues long. The V end lost 4 bases, the J end lost 4 bases, and 10 bases lay between the germline ends.

The sequence came from a woman aged 55-70 years in good health. Sequencing was carried out using blood. The chain carries TRBV11-2 and TRBJ2-5; D gene unclear. The CDR3: CASSWDSLETQYF. Written as DNA, the CDR3 is TGTGCCAGCAGCTGGGATAGTTTAGAGACCCAGTACTTC.